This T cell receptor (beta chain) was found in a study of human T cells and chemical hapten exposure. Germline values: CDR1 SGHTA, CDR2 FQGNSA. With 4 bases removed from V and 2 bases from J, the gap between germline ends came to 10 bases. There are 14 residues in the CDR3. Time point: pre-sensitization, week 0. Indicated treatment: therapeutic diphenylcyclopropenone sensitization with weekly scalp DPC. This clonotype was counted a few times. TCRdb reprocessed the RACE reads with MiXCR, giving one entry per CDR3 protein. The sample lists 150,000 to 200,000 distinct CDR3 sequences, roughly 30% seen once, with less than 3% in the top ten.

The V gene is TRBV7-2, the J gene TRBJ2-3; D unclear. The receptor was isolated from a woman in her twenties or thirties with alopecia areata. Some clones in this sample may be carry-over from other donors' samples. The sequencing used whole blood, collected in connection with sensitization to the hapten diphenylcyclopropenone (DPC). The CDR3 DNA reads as TGTGCCAGCAGCTCTCGGATGGACACAGATACGCAGTATTTT. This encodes CASSSRMDTDTQYF.